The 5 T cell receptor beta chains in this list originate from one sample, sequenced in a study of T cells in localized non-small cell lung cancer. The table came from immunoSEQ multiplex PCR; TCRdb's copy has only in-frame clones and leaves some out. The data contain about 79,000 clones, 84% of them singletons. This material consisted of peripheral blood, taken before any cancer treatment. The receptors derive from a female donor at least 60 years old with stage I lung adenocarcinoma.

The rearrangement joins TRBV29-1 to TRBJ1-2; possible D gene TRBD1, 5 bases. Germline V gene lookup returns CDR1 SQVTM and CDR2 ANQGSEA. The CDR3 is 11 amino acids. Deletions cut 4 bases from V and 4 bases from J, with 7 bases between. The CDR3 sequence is CSVAGAYGYTF. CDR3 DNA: TGCAGCGTTGCTGGGGCCTATGGCTACACCTTC.

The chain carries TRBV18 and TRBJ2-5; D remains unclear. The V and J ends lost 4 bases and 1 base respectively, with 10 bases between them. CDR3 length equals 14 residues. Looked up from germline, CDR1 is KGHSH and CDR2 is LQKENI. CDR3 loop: CASSLLEIQETQYF. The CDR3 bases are TGTGCCAGCTCACTTTTAGAGATCCAAGAGACCCAGTACTTC.

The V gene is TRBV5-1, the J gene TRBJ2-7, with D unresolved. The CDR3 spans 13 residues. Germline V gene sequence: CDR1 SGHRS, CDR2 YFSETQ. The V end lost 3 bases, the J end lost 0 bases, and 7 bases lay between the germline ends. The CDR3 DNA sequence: TGCGCCAGCAGCTGGCAAGGCTCCTACGAGCAGTACTTC. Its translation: CASSWQGSYEQYF.

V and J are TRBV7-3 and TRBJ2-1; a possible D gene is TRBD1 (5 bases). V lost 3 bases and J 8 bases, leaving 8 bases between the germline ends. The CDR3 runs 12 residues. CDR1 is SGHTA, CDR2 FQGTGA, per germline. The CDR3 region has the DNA TGTGCCAGCAGCTTCGAAGGGGATGAGCAGTTCTTC. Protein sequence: CASSFEGDEQFF.

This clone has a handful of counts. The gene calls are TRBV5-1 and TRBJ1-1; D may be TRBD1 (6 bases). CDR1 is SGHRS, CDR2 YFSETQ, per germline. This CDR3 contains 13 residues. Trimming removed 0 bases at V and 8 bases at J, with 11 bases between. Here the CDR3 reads CASSLGQDREAFF. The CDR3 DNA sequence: TGCGCCAGCAGCTTGGGGCAGGACAGAGAAGCTTTCTTT.